These 19 T cell receptor beta chains share one sample of origin, sequenced in a study of Ad26.COV2.S vaccination and SARS-CoV-2 variants. Sequencing was performed with immunoSEQ multiplex PCR; in TCRdb, only in-frame clones are kept and a portion is missing. In the table there are 350,000 to 500,000 clones, roughly 90% of which are singletons. Sample treatment: around 19 received Ad26.COV2.S at low or high dose, single or two shots; five or six received placebo; per-sample allocation not given. Sampling was done on day 63 after the first vaccine or placebo injection. Sample: peripheral blood, taken in a trial of Ad26.COV2.S vaccine versus placebo. These receptors were taken from a person between 18 and 60 years old who received the Ad26.COV2.S COVID-19 vaccine or a placebo.

The V and J genes are TRBV5-1 and TRBJ2-3, with D possibly called TRBD1 or TRBD2 (5 bases each). This CDR3 comprises 16 residues. The germline V gene has CDR1 SGHRS and CDR2 YFSETQ. The germline V and J ends were trimmed by 0 bases and 3 bases, with 14 bases remaining between them. CDR3: CASSLVVGGGTDTQYF. CDR3 sequence (DNA): TGCGCCAGCAGCTTGGTCGTCGGTGGGGGAACAGATACGCAGTATTTT. Full variable domain (rest looked up from reference TRBV5-1 and TRBJ2-3): KAGVTQTPRYLIKTRGQQVTLSCSPISGHRSVSWYQQTPGQGLQFLFEYFSETQRNKGNFPGRFSGRQFSNSRSEMNVSTLELGDSALYLCASSLVVGGGTDTQYFGPGTRLTVL.

The CDR3 nucleotides are TGTGCCAGCAGTTCTGTCAGCGTGAATGAGCAGTTCTTC. Translating gives CASSSVSVNEQFF. The chain combines TRBV6-1 with TRBJ2-1; D call uncertain. This CDR3 has 13 residues. Germline V gene data show CDR1 as MNHNS and CDR2 as SASEGT. The germline V and J ends were trimmed by 5 bases and 7 bases, with 12 bases remaining between them.

The CDR3 DNA reads TGTGCCAGCAGCTTAGATCTGGGGTCCGGGGAGACCCAGTACTTC. Translating it yields CASSLDLGSGETQYF. This chain links TRBV11-2 with TRBJ2-5; no clear D gene. The CDR3 sequence is 15 residues long. The germline CDR1 and CDR2 sequences are SGHAT and FQNNGV. V lost 0 bases and J lost 5, with 13 bases in between.

The chain uses TRBV30 and TRBJ2-7; D assignment may be TRBD1 or TRBD2 (5 bases each). CDR1 GTSNPN and CDR2 SVGIG come from the germline V gene (reference sequence). The CDR3 is 13 residues long. Trimming cost V 2 bases and J 5 bases, with 13 bases left between them. This chain's CDR3 is CAWSISREHEQYF. In nucleotides, the CDR3 is TGTGCCTGGAGTATCAGCAGGGAGCACGAGCAGTACTTC.

This clone has a handful of counts. The V and J genes are TRBV5-1 and TRBJ2-7; tentatively, D is TRBD1 (6 bases). The CDR3 is 14 residues long. V was clipped by 0 bases and J by 6 bases, with 13 bases between them. Germline-derived CDR1 and CDR2 are SGHRS and YFSETQ. CDR3 protein: CASSLVPGESEQYF. The CDR3 DNA sequence: TGCGCCAGCAGCTTGGTTCCAGGGGAGAGCGAGCAGTACTTC.

This clone was detected a few times. V usage is TRBV7-6 and J usage is TRBJ2-1; D gene uncertain. Germline V gene lookup returns CDR1 SGHVS and CDR2 FNYEAQ. The ends were cut back, 5 bases at V and 8 bases at J, with 22 bases in the middle. The CDR3 is 16 residues long. The CDR3 here is CASSMIRLKGFDEQFF. In DNA, the CDR3 is TGTGCCAGCAGCATGATTAGACTCAAGGGCTTCGATGAGCAGTTCTTC.

This clone was seen just once. The J gene is TRBJ2-4, the V gene TRBV19; a possible D gene is TRBD1 (5 bases). Trimming pared 3 bases from V and 4 bases from J, leaving 10 bases between. Germline V gene data show CDR1 as LNHDA and CDR2 as SQIVND (reference sequence). The CDR3 sequence is 14 residues long. DNA of the CDR3: TGTGCCAGTAGTATGGGCCACAGGAAAAACATTCAGTACTTC. The encoded protein is CASSMGHRKNIQYF.

V is TRBV5-1 and J is TRBJ1-2, with D possibly TRBD1 on 6 matching bases. The CDR3 is made up of 15 amino acids. The germline V gene encodes CDR1 SGHRS and CDR2 YFSETQ. The V and J ends lost 2 bases and 3 bases respectively, with 14 bases between them. The CDR3 DNA reads TGCGCCAGCAGCTTAACAGGGTATGGGGACTATGGCTACACCTTC. Translated: CASSLTGYGDYGYTF. The full variable domain, its missing parts supplied by reference TRBV5-1 and TRBJ1-2, is KAGVTQTPRYLIKTRGQQVTLSCSPISGHRSVSWYQQTPGQGLQFLFEYFSETQRNKGNFPGRFSGRQFSNSRSEMNVSTLELGDSALYLCASSLTGYGDYGYTFGSGTRLTVV.

This chain connects TRBV7-6 to TRBJ2-3, with TRBD2 identical over 14 bases. V shed 4 bases and J 2 bases; nucleotides not matched to a gene: 5. Germline V gene sequence: CDR1 SGHVS, CDR2 FNYEAQ. The CDR3 spans 17 residues. CDR3 nucleotides: TGTGCCAGCAGCTCCGGGGGACTAGCGGGGGCCACAGATACGCAGTATTTT. The encoded protein is CASSSGGLAGATDTQYF.

V gene TRBV28 combines with J gene TRBJ1-2, with 9 bases lining up with TRBD1. The J segment lost 1 base and the V segment lost 5 bases, leaving 8 bases of the junction unmatched. Germline CDR1 is MDHEN and CDR2 is SYDVKM. This CDR3 is built from 16 residues. CDR3 DNA: TGTGCCAGCAGTACAGGACAGGGGATCGGTAACTATGGCTACACCTTC. This sequence encodes CASSTGQGIGNYGYTF.

The rearrangement uses TRBV5-1 and TRBJ2-1; D ambiguous. This CDR3 has 12 amino acids. V was cut by 4 bases and J by 10 bases, with 12 bases left in between. The germline V gene encodes CDR1 SGHRS and CDR2 YFSETQ. In DNA, the CDR3 is TGCGCCAGCAGCCTACCGGCCGAGGAGCAGTTCTTC. It is translated as CASSLPAEEQFF.

The rearrangement uses TRBV28 and TRBJ1-2; TRBD1 might be the D (5 bases). Germline-derived CDR1 and CDR2 are MDHEN and SYDVKM. The CDR3 sequence is 16 residues long. Trimming stripped 3 bases from V and 3 bases from J, with 17 bases between. Here the CDR3 DNA reads TGTGCCAGCAGTTTTTCACGGCAGGGAGGGTACTATGGCTACACCTTC. Translated: CASSFSRQGGYYGYTF.

V is TRBV4-3 and J is TRBJ1-6; D call uncertain. V dropped 1 base and J dropped 9 bases, with 22 bases sitting between them. Germline loops: CDR1 LGHNA, CDR2 YSLEER. The CDR3 runs 18 residues. CDR3 sequence: CASSQGSEGGVSFSPLHF. CDR3 nucleotides: TGCGCCAGCAGCCAAGGTTCAGAGGGCGGCGTCTCGTTTTCACCCCTCCACTTT.

The CDR3 DNA reads TGTGCCAGCACCGGAGGGGACAGAACGGTAGAGACGCAGTATTTT. Translation: CASTGGDRTVETQYF. The chain links TRBV2 to TRBJ2-3; D possibly corresponds to TRBD1 (7 bases). Germline CDR1 is SNHLY and CDR2 is FYNNEI. Trimming left V 7 bases short and J 9 bases short, with 23 bases between. There are 15 residues in the CDR3.

The rearrangement links TRBV7-9 to TRBJ2-1, with 14 bases fitting TRBD2. This CDR3 comprises 16 residues. V was clipped by 3 bases and J by 6 bases; unmatched bases: 4. The germline CDR1 and CDR2 sequences are SEHNR and FQNEAQ (reference sequence). In DNA, the CDR3 is TGTGCCAGCAGCTTTCCGGGACTAGCGGGGGCCAATGAGCAGTTCTTC. Its translation: CASSFPGLAGANEQFF.

This clone has a single count. V and J are TRBV25-1 and TRBJ2-7; TRBD1 matches at 9 bases. The V gene's germline CDR1 is MGHDK and CDR2 SYGVNS. The length of the CDR3 is 16 residues. J lost 6 bases, V lost 1 base, and 10 bases had no gene match. The CDR3 bases are TGTGCCAGCAGTGAATTCGGGAACAGGGGGCAACGCGAGCAGTACTTC. Its translation: CASSEFGNRGQREQYF.

V gene TRBV12-3 or TRBV12-4 combines with J gene TRBJ2-1; D is possibly TRBD1 or TRBD2 (5 bases each). The length of the CDR3 is 12 residues. Trimming removed 3 bases at V and 10 bases at J, with 10 bases between. The CDR3 loop reads CASSLGTGEQFF. The CDR3 DNA follows: TGTGCCAGCAGTTTGGGGACGGGGGAGCAGTTCTTC.

This chain links TRBV28 with TRBJ1-5; D possibly corresponds to TRBD1 (6 bases). Deletions cut 6 bases from V and 1 base from J, with 7 bases between. Germline-derived CDR1 and CDR2 are MDHEN and SYDVKM. The CDR3 runs to 13 residues. As DNA, the CDR3 is TGTGCCAGCAGGAGGGGGAGCAATCAGCCCCAGCATTTT. This encodes CASRRGSNQPQHF.

The chain employs TRBV5-1 and TRBJ2-5, with TRBD1 matching over 7 bases. Unmatched junction bases numbered 4, after V lost 4 bases and J lost 1 base. The CDR3 runs 14 residues. Looked up from germline, CDR1 is SGHRS and CDR2 is YFSETQ. CDR3 sequence: CASSQDRSQETQYF. CDR3 DNA sequence: TGCGCCAGCAGCCAGGACAGGTCCCAAGAGACCCAGTACTTC.